The source of this T cell receptor beta chain is a study of response to subunit inactivated influenza vaccine. The study's findings and limits: New T cells are recruited in small numbers by each seasonal influenza vaccination, according to the authors' suggestion.

About this clonotype: No antigen is known for it.

TCRdb redid the calling of the RT-PCR reads with MiXCR, one entry per CDR3 protein. The sample yields approximately 290,000 distinct CDR3 sequences, 20% to 25% seen once. The germline CDR1 and CDR2 sequences are SQVTM and ANQGSEA. With V trimmed by 7 bases and J by 4 bases, 6 bases remained unmatched. The CDR3 sequence is 15 residues long. The sequenced sample was PBMCs from blood, obtained approximately 20 months after vaccination. The chain couples TRBV29-1 to TRBJ2-3; 15 nucleotides align to TRBD2. The TCR was taken from a man in his fifties or sixties who received an inactivated influenza vaccine. The CDR3 nucleotides read TGCAGCGCTATGGGACTAGCGGGAGGACCAGATACGCAGTATTTT. Translating gives CSAMGLAGGPDTQYF.